This entry lists 15 T cell receptor beta chains sequenced from one sample in a study of PD-1 blockade in classical Hodgkin lymphoma. Every patient had relapsed following autologous stem cell transplantation, and cohorts differed in brentuximab vedotin exposure. The assay was immunoSEQ multiplex PCR, and TCRdb's table has in-frame clones only and misses some. Of tens of thousands of clones in the sample, approximately 89% are singletons; the top ten hold about 11%. The sequencing used peripheral blood mononuclear cells (PBMCs), collected before the second cycle of nivolumab. The origin of the receptors is a human donor with classical Hodgkin lymphoma.

V and J are TRBV5-1 and TRBJ2-2; unclear D gene. V lost 6 bases and J lost 8, with 8 bases in between. Germline CDR1 reads SGHRS; CDR2 reads YFSETQ. The CDR3 extends over 11 amino acids. CDR3 DNA sequence: TGCGCCAGCACCCACGGGGGGGAGCTGTTTTTT. Its protein product is CASTHGGELFF.

The genes are TRBV29-1 and TRBJ2-4; D gene unclear. The CDR3 is 11 amino acids. Per germline, CDR1 SQVTM and CDR2 ANQGSEA. V was trimmed by 7 bases and J by 8 bases, leaving 12 bases between them. The CDR3 coding sequence is TGCAGCGCAGGAGAAGGATACATTCAGTACTTC. Its protein product is CSAGEGYIQYF.

The gene calls are TRBV28 and TRBJ2-5; D not resolved. This CDR3 is 12 amino acids long. V was pared by 6 bases and J by 7 bases, with 12 bases between. Germline-derived CDR1 and CDR2 are MDHEN and SYDVKM. The CDR3 protein is CASRTTDRTQYF. DNA of the CDR3: TGTGCCAGCAGAACGACCGACCGGACCCAGTACTTC.

This clone was detected only a few times. This chain joins TRBV28 and TRBJ2-7, with TRBD1 matching 7 bases. The J segment lost 4 bases and the V segment lost 5 bases, leaving 8 bases of the junction unmatched. This CDR3 has 14 residues. Germline CDR1 reads MDHEN; CDR2 reads SYDVKM. CDR3 bases: TGTGCCAGCAGTCAGGGACAGTTAAGTTACGAGCAGTACTTC. This gives the protein CASSQGQLSYEQYF.

The chain recombines TRBV18 with TRBJ2-7; tentatively, D is TRBD2 (5 bases). The CDR3 has 11 amino acids. Germline CDR1 reads KGHSH; CDR2 reads LQKENI. V was pared by 8 bases and J by 3 bases, with 8 bases between. CDR3 amino acids: CASAGNYEQYF. The DNA for the CDR3 is TGTGCCAGCGCCGGGAACTACGAGCAGTACTTC.

About this clone itself: Mismatch with germline at one junction end may stem from a read error. This CDR3 is also generated by other DNA sequences in the sample. This chain joins TRBV6-1 and TRBJ1-5; D might be TRBD1 (6 bases). This CDR3 is built from 15 residues. In germline, CDR1 is MNHNS, CDR2 SASEGT. CDR3 region: CASSSLRQGYQPQHF. CDR3 nucleotides: TGTGCTAGCAGTTCTCTTCGTCAGGGGTATCAGCCCCAGCATTTT.

This clone showed up just once. J is TRBJ2-5 and V is TRBV5-6; unclear D gene. CDR3 length: 14 residues. Deletions cut 3 bases from V and 1 base from J, with 10 bases between. Germline loops: CDR1 SGHDT, CDR2 YYEEEE. The CDR3 region has the DNA TGTGCCAGCAGCTCCGATAAGCCCCAAGAGACCCAGTACTTC. This gives the protein CASSSDKPQETQYF.

V usage is TRBV11-2 and J usage is TRBJ1-5; the match to TRBD1 covers 8 bases. The length of the CDR3 is 17 residues. With 5 bases clipped from V and 4 bases from J, the junction kept 13 bases outside the gene matches. Germline V lookup: CDR1 SGHAT, CDR2 FQNNGV. The CDR3 loop reads CASSMGGDRGFNQPQHF. The DNA for the CDR3 is TGTGCCAGCAGCATGGGTGGAGACAGGGGCTTTAATCAGCCCCAGCATTTT.

The chain employs TRBV6-5 and TRBJ1-1; TRBD1 matches at 8 bases. The junction had 4 bases not matched to a gene; V was cut back by 6 bases and J by 10 bases. Per the germline V gene, CDR1 is MNHEY and CDR2 is SVGAGI. The CDR3 runs 11 residues. The CDR3 spells CASSDTGGAFF. The CDR3 nucleotides read TGTGCCAGCAGCGATACAGGGGGAGCTTTCTTT.

This clone is categorized as medium-sized. The J gene is TRBJ1-1, the V gene TRBV7-9, with D hard to call. The CDR3 totals 14 residues. Looked up from germline, CDR1 is SEHNR and CDR2 is FQNEAQ (reference sequence). V was shortened by 5 bases and J by 3 bases, with 13 bases between the two germline ends. CDR3 nucleotides: TGTGCCAGCAGCCCCCACGTGGCGTACACTGAAGCTTTCTTT. This codes for CASSPHVAYTEAFF. The full variable domain, completed using reference TRBV7-9 and TRBJ1-1, is DTGVSQNPRHKITKRGQNVTFRCDPISEHNRLYWYRQTLGQGPEFLTYFQNEAQLEKSRLLSDRFSAERPKGSFSTLEIQRTEQGDSAMYLCASSPHVAYTEAFFGQGTRLTVV.

The J gene is TRBJ2-3, the V gene TRBV9, with D possibly being TRBD1 or TRBD2 (6 bases each). The germline gives CDR1 SGDLS, CDR2 YYNGEE. The CDR3 is made up of 17 amino acids. Trimming stripped 4 bases from V and 0 bases from J, with 18 bases between. CDR3 sequence reads: CASSRRSSGASTDTQYF. CDR3 DNA sequence: TGTGCCAGCAGCCGTAGATCTTCGGGGGCAAGCACAGATACGCAGTATTTT.

The chain uses TRBV7-9 and TRBJ2-2; the D is unclear. The length of the CDR3 is 15 residues. Trimming removed 4 bases at V and 1 base at J, with 10 bases between. CDR1 and CDR2 (germline): SEHNR, FQNEAQ (reference sequence). CDR3 nucleotides: TGTGCCAGCAGCTCACGCAAGTTGAACACCGGGGAGCTGTTTTTT. Encoded protein: CASSSRKLNTGELFF.

The chain joins TRBV20-1 to TRBJ1-2; D is undetermined. Germline loops: CDR1 DFQATT, CDR2 SNEGSKA (reference sequence). The CDR3 contains 11 residues. Between the trimmed V and J ends, which lost 5 bases and 7 bases, there was a span of 11 bases. CDR3 DNA: TGCAGTGCTGGCGTCCGAGCTGGCTACACCTTC. Its protein product is CSAGVRAGYTF.

This rearrangement joins TRBV5-8 to TRBJ2-7, with unresolved D. The CDR3 spans 15 residues. The germline V gene has CDR1 SGHTS and CDR2 YDEGEE. Trimming stripped 2 bases from V and 0 bases from J, with 12 bases between. The CDR3, as DNA: TGTGCCAGCAGCTTCTTAGGGTTGAGCTCCTACGAGCAGTACTTC. This sequence encodes CASSFLGLSSYEQYF.

The V and J genes are TRBV2 and TRBJ1-3; perhaps TRBD1 as D (6 bases). Looked up from germline, CDR1 is SNHLY and CDR2 is FYNNEI. The CDR3 totals 16 residues. Trimming removed 5 bases at V and 2 bases at J, with 16 bases between. The CDR3 DNA sequence: TGTGCCAGCAGTTTAGACAGGCTCGCCGCTGGAAACACCATATATTTT. Translation gives CASSLDRLAAGNTIYF.